This T cell receptor beta chain was captured by sequencing in a study of CD8+ T cells in alopecia areata. The overall study: A regimen of oral tofacitinib, 5 to 10 mg twice daily, was given to treated patients. Patients given treatment had severity scored by the percentage of scalp area affected. Study-wide points: One nonresponder leaves baseline CD8+ expansion's link to response uncertain. Alphabeta T cells residing in normal skin are also sequenced in scalp samples.

Following extraction, RNA underwent reverse transcription to cDNA, which served as the sequencing template. Sequencing used immunoSEQ multiplex PCR; TCRdb keeps in-frame clones, though not all of them. The table has around 170,000 clones, about 47% seen once; the top ten hold roughly a tenth. CDR1 and CDR2 (germline): SGHTA, FQGTGA. Trimming left V 5 bases short and J 1 base short, with 18 bases between. CDR3 length equals 16 residues. Stated treatment: oral pan-JAK inhibitor, 5-10 mg twice daily. Turning to this clone: The antigen is undetermined.

The TCR originated in a human donor with alopecia areata. The input for sequencing was CD8+ T cells sorted from blood, taken around week 54, from a patient treated with tofacitinib. The chain couples TRBV7-3 to TRBJ2-7; D is unresolved. This CDR3 is CASSPGPLHFSYEQYF. CDR3 in DNA: TGTGCCAGCAGCCCAGGACCGTTACACTTTTCCTACGAGCAGTACTTC.